This T cell receptor beta chain appears in the sequencing data of a study of blood T cell repertoires in COVID-19. Background on the study: The origin of the acute and convalescent COVID-19 samples was the United States, Italy and Spain. From T cells, B-cell-depleted T cells, or PBMCs came the material, which was cDNA or gDNA.

Trimming pared 0 bases from V and 7 bases from J, leaving 17 bases between. The CDR3 consists of 16 residues. Germline lookup yields CDR1 MNHEY and CDR2 SVGAGI. Authors' methods: Scientists estimated how many nucleated cells there were by amplifying reference gene primers. Data came from immunoSEQ multiplex PCR; TCRdb stores just in-frame clones and leaves some out. The V and J calls and the clone size are those of that table, but D and trimming were determined from the DNA. The repertoire holds 200,000 to 300,000 clones, with roughly 88% as singletons. The sequence was collected from a man in his forties who had recovered from COVID-19. This chain joins TRBV6-5 and TRBJ2-3; a possible D gene is TRBD2 (7 bases). Sequencing input: peripheral blood. CDR3 amino acids: CASSYSYGGGGYTQYF. CDR3 bases: TGTGCCAGCAGTTACTCTTATGGGGGGGGCGGTTATACGCAGTATTTT.